The following is a T cell receptor beta chain sequence with its context. Germline V lookup: CDR1 SGHRS, CDR2 YFSETQ. With V trimmed by 3 bases and J by 4 bases, 4 bases remained unmatched. The CDR3 runs 14 residues. The entry originates in a study of blood T cell repertoires in COVID-19. Study-wide context: Specimens from acute and convalescent COVID-19 originated in the United States, Italy and Spain. The analysed material was cDNA or gDNA that came from T cells, B-cell-depleted T cells, or PBMCs.

The authors' processing: How many nucleated cells were present was estimated from reference gene primer amplification. Profiled with immunoSEQ multiplex PCR; TCRdb holds only in-frame clones, not every one. V and J calls plus clone size are reproduced from that table; the DNA served to infer D and trimming. This table has around 58,000 clones, 80% to 90% appearing once. Sequenced material: peripheral blood. The chain employs TRBV5-1 and TRBJ1-1; 9 bases map to TRBD1. This TCR derives from a human donor in a cohort sampled during active COVID-19. CDR3 region: CASSSDRGVTEAFF. The CDR3 DNA follows: TGCGCCAGCAGCTCGGACAGGGGAGTCACTGAAGCTTTCTTT. The whole variable domain, filled in from reference TRBV5-1 and TRBJ1-1, reads KAGVTQTPRYLIKTRGQQVTLSCSPISGHRSVSWYQQTPGQGLQFLFEYFSETQRNKGNFPGRFSGRQFSNSRSEMNVSTLELGDSALYLCASSSDRGVTEAFFGQGTRLTVV.